This T cell receptor beta chain was identified in a study of blood T cells in healthy people across ages. About the research overall: Through template switching, about one barcoded beta molecule was captured per two T cells, as measured in model experiments.

On this clonotype itself: Its antigen is not identified.

Study-level findings and limits: Per million T cells, TCR beta diversity dropped roughly linearly as age increased. Using unsorted PBMCs precluded a conclusive naive versus antigen-experienced comparison.

It was with a sample-barcoded 5' primer and a J-beta primer mix that a second PCR of roughly 6 to 12 cycles was run. Every sample returned 2.5 million or more CDR3-containing paired-end reads. TCRdb re-derived calls from the 5' RACE reads in MiXCR, one entry per CDR3 protein. The sample holds roughly 1.5 million distinct CDR3 sequences, around 40% seen once. CDR1 SGHVS and CDR2 FQNEAQ come from the germline V gene. This CDR3 region has 13 residues. V was shortened by 5 bases and J by 3 bases, with 10 bases between the two germline ends. The chain carries TRBV7-8 and TRBJ1-1; D uncertain. The sequence came from a woman aged 18-29 years in good health. Sequencing used blood. The CDR3 DNA is TGTGCCAGCAGCCCCCGTGATCACACTGAAGCTTTCTTT. This encodes CASSPRDHTEAFF.